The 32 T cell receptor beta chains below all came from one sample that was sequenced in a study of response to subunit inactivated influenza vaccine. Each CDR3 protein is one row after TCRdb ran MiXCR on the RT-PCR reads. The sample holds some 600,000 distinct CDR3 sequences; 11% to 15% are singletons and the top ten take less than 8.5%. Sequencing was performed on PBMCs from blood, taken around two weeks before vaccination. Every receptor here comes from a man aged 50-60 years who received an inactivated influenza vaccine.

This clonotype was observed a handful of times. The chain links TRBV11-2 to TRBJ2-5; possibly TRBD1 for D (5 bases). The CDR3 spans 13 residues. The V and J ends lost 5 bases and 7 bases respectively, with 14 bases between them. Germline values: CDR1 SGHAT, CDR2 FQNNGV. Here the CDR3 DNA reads TGTGCCAGCAGCACCAGGCAGGGTGCGACCCAGTACTTC. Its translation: CASSTRQGATQYF.

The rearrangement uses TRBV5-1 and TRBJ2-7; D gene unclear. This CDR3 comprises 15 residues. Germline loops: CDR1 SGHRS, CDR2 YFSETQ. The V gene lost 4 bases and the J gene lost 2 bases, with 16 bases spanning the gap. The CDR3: CASSLNDPRTYEQYF. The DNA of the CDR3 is TGCGCCAGCAGCCTTAATGACCCAAGAACCTACGAGCAGTACTTC.

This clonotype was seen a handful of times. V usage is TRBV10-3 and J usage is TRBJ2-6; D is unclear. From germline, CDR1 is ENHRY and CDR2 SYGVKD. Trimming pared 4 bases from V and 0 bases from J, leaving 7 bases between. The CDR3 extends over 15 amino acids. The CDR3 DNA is TGTGCCATCAGTGCGGCGAGCTCTGGGGCCAACGTCCTGACTTTC. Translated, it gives CAISAASSGANVLTF.

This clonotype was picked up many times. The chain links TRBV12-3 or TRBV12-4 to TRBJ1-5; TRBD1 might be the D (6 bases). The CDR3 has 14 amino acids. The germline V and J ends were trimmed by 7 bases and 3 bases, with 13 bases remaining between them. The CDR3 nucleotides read TGTGCCAGCAAAATCAGGGGACACAATCAGCCCCAGCATTTT. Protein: CASKIRGHNQPQHF.

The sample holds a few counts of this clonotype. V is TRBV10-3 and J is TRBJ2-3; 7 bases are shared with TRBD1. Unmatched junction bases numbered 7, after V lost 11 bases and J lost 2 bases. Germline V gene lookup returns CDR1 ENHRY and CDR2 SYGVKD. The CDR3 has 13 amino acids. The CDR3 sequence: CAVTGISTDTQYF. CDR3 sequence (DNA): TGTGCCGTGACAGGGATTTCCACAGATACGCAGTATTTT.

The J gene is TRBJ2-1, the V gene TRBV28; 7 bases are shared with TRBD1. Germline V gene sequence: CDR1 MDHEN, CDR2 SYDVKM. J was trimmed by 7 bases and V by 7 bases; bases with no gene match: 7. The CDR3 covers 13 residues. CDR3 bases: TGTGCCAGCATGACAGGGTATGGAAATGAGCAGTTCTTC. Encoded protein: CASMTGYGNEQFF.

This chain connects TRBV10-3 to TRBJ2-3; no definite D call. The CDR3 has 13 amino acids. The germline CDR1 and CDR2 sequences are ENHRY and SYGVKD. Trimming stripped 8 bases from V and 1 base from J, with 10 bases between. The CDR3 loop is CAIRFLGTDTQYF. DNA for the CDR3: TGTGCCATCCGGTTCTTGGGCACAGATACGCAGTATTTT.

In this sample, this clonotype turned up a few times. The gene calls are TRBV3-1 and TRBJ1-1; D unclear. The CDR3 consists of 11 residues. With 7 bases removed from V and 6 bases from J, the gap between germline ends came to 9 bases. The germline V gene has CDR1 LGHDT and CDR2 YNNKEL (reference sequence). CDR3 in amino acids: CASTGPSEAFF. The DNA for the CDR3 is TGTGCCAGCACAGGCCCCTCTGAAGCTTTCTTT.

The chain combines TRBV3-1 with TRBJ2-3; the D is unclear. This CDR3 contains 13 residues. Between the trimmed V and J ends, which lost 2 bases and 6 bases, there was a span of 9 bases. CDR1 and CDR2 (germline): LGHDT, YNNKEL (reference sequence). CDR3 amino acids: CASSQFGSDTQYF. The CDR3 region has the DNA TGTGCCAGCAGCCAATTTGGGTCGGATACGCAGTATTTT.

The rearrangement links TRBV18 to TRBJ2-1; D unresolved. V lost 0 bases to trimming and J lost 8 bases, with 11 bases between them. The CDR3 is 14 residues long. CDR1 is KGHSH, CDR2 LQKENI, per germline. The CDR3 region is CASSPPVGPHEQFF. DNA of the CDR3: TGTGCCAGCTCACCACCGGTAGGGCCCCATGAGCAGTTCTTC.

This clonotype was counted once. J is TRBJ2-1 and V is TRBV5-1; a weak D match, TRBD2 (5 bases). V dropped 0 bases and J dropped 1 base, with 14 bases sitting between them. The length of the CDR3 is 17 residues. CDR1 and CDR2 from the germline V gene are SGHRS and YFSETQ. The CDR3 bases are TGCGCCAGCAGCTTGGTCTCGGGGTTTAGTTCCTACAATGAGCAGTTCTTC. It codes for CASSLVSGFSSYNEQFF.

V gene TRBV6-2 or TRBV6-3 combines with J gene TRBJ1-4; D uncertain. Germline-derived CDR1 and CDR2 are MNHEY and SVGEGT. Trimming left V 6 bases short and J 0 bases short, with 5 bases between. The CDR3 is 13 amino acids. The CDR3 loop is CASRRATNEKLFF. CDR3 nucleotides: TGTGCCAGCAGGCGGGCAACTAATGAAAAACTGTTTTTT.

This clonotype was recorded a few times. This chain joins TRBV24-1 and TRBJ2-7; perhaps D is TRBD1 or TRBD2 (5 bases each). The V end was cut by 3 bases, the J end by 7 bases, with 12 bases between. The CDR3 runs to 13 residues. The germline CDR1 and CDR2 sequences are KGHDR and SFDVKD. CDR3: CATSDPGSWEQYF. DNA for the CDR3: TGTGCCACCAGTGATCCAGGGAGTTGGGAGCAGTACTTC.

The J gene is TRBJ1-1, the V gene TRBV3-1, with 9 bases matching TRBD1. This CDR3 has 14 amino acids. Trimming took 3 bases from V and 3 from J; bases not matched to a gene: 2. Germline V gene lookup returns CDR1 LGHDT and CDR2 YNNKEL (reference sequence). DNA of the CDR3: TGTGCCAGCAGCCATACAGGGGGCGACACTGAAGCTTTCTTT. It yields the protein CASSHTGGDTEAFF.

The CDR3 sequence is CASTLGRTEKLFF. The CDR3 nucleotides read TGTGCCAGCACCCTCGGGCGGACTGAAAAACTGTTTTTT. The chain joins TRBV7-9 to TRBJ1-4, with D unclear. The CDR3 sequence is 13 residues long. Trimming stripped 7 bases from V and 7 bases from J, with 13 bases between. Germline-derived CDR1 and CDR2 are SEHNR and FQNEAQ (reference sequence).

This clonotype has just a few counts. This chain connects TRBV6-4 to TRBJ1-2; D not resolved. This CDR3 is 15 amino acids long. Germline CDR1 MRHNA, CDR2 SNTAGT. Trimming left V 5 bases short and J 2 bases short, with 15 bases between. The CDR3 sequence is CASSKDSRVNYGYTF. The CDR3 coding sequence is TGTGCCAGCAGTAAGGACTCCCGGGTGAACTATGGCTACACCTTC.

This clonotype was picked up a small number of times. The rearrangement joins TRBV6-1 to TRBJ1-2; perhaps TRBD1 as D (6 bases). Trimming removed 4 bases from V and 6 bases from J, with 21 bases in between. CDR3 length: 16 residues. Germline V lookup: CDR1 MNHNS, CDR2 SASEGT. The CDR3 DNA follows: TGTGCCAGCAGTGCAACCCCAGACACAGGGTCCCATGGCTACACCTTC. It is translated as CASSATPDTGSHGYTF.

The CDR3 reads CSVGRLSTDTQYF. The CDR3 DNA is TGCAGCGTTGGGCGTCTTTCCACAGATACGCAGTATTTT. The chain combines TRBV29-1 with TRBJ2-3; D is undetermined. Germline values: CDR1 SQVTM, CDR2 ANQGSEA. The V gene lost 4 bases and the J gene lost 2 bases, with 10 bases spanning the gap. The CDR3 has 13 residues.

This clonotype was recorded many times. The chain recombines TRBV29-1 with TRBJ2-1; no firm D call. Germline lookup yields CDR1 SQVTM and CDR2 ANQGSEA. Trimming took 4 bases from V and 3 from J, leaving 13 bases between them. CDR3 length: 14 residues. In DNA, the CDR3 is TGCAGCGTTGTAATCCGCGGAAACTACAATGAGCAGTTCTTC. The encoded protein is CSVVIRGNYNEQFF.

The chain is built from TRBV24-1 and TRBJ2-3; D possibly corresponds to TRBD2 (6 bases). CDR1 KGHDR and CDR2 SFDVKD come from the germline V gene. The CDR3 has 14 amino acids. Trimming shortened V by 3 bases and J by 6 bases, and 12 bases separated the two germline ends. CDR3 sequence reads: CATSDPGLRDTQYF. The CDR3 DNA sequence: TGTGCCACCAGTGATCCGGGACTCCGTGATACGCAGTATTTT.

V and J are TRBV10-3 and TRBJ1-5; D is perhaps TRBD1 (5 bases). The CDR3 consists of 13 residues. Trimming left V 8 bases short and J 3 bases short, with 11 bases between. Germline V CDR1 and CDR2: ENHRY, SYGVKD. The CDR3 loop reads CAIQGGDNQPQHF. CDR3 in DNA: TGTGCCATCCAGGGCGGAGACAATCAGCCCCAGCATTTT.

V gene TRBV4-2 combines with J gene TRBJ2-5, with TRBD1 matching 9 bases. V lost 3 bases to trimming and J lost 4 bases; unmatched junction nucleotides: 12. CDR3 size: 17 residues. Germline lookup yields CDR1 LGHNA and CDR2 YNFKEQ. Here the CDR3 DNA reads TGTGCCAGCAGCCAGGCTACGGGACAGGGAGTAGGAGAGACCCAGTACTTC. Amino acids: CASSQATGQGVGETQYF.

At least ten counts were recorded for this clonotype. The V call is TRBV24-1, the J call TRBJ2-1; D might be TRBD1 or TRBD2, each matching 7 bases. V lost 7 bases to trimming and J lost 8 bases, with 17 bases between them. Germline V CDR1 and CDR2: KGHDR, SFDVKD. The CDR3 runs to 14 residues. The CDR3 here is CATSTRGGGYEQFF. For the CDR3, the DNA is TGTGCCACCAGCACGAGGGGAGGGGGCTATGAGCAGTTCTTC.

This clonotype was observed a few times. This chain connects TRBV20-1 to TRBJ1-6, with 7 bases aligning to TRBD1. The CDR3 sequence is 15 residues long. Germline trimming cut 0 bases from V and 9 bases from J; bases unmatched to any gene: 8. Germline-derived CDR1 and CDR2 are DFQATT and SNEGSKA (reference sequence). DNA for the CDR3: TGCAGTGCTAGAGATCAGGGGGGAAGAAGTTCACCCCTCCACTTT. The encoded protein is CSARDQGGRSSPLHF.

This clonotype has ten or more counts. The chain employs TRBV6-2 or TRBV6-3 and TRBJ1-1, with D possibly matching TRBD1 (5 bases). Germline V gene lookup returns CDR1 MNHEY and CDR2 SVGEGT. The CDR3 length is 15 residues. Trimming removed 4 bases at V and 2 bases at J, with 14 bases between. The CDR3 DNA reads TGTGCCAGCAGTTCCCGGGGGAAGAGAAACACTGAAGCTTTCTTT. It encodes CASSSRGKRNTEAFF.

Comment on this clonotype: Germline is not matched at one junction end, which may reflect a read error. The CDR3 spells CASSQGGVGVKVNF. In DNA, the CDR3 is TGTGCCAGCAGTCAGGGAGGGGTTGGGGTGAAGGTGAACTTC. The J gene is TRBJ2-7, the V gene TRBV28, with 7 bases aligning to TRBD2. The CDR3 covers 14 residues. Germline CDR1 and CDR2: MDHEN and SYDVKM.

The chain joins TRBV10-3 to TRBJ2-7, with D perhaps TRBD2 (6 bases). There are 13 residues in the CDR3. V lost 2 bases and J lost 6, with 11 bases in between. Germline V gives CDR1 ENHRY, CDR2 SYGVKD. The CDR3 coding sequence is TGTGCCATCAGTGAGAGGTGGGGGGTCGAGCAGTACTTC. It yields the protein CAISERWGVEQYF.

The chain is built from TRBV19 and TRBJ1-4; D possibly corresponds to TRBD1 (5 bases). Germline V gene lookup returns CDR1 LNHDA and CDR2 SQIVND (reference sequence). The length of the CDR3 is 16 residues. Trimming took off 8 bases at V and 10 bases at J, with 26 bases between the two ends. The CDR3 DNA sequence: TGTGCCAGTTCCGACGATAGGGGTTCCCAACGGGGAAAACTGTTTTTT. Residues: CASSDDRGSQRGKLFF.

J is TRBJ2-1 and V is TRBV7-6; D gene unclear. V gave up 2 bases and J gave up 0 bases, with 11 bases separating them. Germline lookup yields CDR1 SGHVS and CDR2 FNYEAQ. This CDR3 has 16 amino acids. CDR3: CASSLSSISSYNEQFF. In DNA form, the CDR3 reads TGTGCCAGCAGCTTATCGTCGATAAGCTCCTACAATGAGCAGTTCTTC.

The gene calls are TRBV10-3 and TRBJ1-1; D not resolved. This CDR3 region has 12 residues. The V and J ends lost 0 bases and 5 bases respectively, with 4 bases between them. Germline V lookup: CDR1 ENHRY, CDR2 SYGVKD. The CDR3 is CAISESRTEAFF. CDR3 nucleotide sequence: TGTGCCATCAGTGAGTCCCGAACTGAAGCTTTCTTT.

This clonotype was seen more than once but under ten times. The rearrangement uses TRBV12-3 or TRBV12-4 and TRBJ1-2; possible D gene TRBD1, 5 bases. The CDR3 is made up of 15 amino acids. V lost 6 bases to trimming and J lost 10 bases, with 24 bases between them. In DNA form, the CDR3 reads TGTGCCAGCAGCCTTTCTGGGGGAGGTAAGGGGATCTACACCTTC. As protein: CASSLSGGGKGIYTF.

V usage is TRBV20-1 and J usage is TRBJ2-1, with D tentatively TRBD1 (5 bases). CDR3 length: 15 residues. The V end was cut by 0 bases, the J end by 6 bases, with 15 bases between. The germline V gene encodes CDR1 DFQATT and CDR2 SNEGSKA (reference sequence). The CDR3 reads CSAREPRTRINEQFF. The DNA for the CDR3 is TGCAGTGCTAGAGAGCCGAGGACAAGAATCAATGAGCAGTTCTTC.